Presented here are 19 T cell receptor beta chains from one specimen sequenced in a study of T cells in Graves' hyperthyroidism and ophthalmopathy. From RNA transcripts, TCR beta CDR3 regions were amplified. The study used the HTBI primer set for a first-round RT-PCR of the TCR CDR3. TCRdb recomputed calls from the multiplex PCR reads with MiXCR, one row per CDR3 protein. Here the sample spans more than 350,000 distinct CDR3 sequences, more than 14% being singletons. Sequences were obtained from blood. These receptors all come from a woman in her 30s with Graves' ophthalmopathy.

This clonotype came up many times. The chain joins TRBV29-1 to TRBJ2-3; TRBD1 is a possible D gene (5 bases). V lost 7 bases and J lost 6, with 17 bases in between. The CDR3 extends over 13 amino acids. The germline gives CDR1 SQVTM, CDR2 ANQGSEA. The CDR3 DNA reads TGCAGCGCGGACACCTTTGTTTCGGATACGCAGTATTTT. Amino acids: CSADTFVSDTQYF.

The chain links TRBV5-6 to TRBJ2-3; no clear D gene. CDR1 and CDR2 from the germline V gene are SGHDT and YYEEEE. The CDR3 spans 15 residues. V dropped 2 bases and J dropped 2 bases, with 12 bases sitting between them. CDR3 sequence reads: CASSFGSLATDTQYF. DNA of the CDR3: TGTGCCAGCAGCTTTGGTAGCCTCGCCACAGATACGCAGTATTTT.

The CDR3 nucleotides read TGCGCCAGCAGCCAAGAAGGTTTTCAGGGGCCAGGCTCTGGGGCCAACGTCCTGACTTTC. Amino acids: CASSQEGFQGPGSGANVLTF. The chain has TRBV4-1 and TRBJ2-6; TRBD1 is a possible D gene (6 bases). The CDR3 runs 20 residues. The V gene's germline CDR1 is MGHRA and CDR2 YSYEKL. Trimming pared 0 bases from V and 0 bases from J, leaving 18 bases between.

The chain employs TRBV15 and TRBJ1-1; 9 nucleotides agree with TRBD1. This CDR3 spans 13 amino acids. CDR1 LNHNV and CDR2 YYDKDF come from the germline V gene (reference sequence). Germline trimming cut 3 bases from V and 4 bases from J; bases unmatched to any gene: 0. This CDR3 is CATSRTGGTEAFF. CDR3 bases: TGTGCCACCAGCAGGACAGGGGGCACTGAAGCTTTCTTT.

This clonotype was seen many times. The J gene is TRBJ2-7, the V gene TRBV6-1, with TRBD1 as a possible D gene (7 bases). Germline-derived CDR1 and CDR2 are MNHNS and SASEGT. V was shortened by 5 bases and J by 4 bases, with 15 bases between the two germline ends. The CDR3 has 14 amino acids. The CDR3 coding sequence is TGTGCCAGCAGTACCCAGGGGGGCGCGTACGAGCAGTACTTC. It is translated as CASSTQGGAYEQYF.

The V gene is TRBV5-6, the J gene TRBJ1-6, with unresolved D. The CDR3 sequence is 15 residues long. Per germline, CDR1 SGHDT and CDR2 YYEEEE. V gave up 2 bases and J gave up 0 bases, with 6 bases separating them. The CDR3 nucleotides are TGTGCCAGCAGCTTCAGCAGCTCCTATAATTCACCCCTCCACTTT. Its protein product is CASSFSSSYNSPLHF.

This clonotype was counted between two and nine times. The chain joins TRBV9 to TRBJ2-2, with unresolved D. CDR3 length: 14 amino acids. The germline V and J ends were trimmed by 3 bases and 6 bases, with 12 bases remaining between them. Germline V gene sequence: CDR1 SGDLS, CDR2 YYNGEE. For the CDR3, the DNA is TGTGCCAGCAGCGCGCCCTCGCTAGCCGGGGAGCTGTTTTTT. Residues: CASSAPSLAGELFF.

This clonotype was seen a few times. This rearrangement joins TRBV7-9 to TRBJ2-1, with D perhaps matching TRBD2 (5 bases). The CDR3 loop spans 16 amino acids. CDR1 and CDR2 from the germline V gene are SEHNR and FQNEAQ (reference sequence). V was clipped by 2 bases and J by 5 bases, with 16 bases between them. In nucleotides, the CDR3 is TGTGCCAGCAGCTTAAGTCAGTGGGCAGCGGACAATGAGCAGTTCTTC. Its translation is CASSLSQWAADNEQFF.

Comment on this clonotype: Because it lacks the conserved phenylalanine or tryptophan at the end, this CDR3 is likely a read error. The CDR3 region is CASSPSGEANEKLFV. CDR3 bases: TGTGCCAGCTCACCCTCGGGGGAGGCTAATGAAAAACTGTTTGTT. This chain joins TRBV18 and TRBJ1-4; TRBD1 might be the D (5 bases). CDR1 KGHSH and CDR2 LQKENI come from the germline V gene. This CDR3 has 15 residues. Trimming took off 3 bases at V and 3 bases at J, with 11 bases between the two ends.

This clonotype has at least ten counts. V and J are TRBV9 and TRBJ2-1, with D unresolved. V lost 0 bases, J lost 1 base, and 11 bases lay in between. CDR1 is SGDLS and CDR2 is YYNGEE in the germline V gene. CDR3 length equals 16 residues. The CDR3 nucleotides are TGTGCCAGCAGCGTAGAGAACAGCTTGTCCTACAATGAGCAGTTCTTC. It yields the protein CASSVENSLSYNEQFF. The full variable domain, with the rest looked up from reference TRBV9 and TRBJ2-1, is DSGVTQTPKHLITATGQRVTLRCSPRSGDLSVYWYQQSLDQGLQFLIQYYNGEERAKGNILERFSAQQFPDLHSELNLSSLELGDSALYFCASSVENSLSYNEQFFGPGTRLTVL.

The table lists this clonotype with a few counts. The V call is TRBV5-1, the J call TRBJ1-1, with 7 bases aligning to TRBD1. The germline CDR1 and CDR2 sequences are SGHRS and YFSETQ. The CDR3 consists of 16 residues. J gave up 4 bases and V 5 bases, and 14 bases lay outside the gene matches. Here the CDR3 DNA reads TGCGCCAGCAGAACAGGGGCGGGGATCCGGGGCACTGAAGCTTTCTTT. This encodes CASRTGAGIRGTEAFF.

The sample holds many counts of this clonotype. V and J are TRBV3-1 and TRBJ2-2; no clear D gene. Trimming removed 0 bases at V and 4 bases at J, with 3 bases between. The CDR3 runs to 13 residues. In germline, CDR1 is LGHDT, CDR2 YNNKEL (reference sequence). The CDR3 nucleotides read TGTGCCAGCAGCCAAGATCCCACCGGGGAGCTGTTTTTT. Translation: CASSQDPTGELFF.

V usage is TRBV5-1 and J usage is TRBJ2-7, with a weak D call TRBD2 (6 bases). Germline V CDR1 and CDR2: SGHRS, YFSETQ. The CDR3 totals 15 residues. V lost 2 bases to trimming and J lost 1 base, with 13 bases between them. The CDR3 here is CASSFLGLASYEQYF. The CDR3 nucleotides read TGCGCCAGCAGCTTTCTGGGACTGGCTTCCTACGAGCAGTACTTC.

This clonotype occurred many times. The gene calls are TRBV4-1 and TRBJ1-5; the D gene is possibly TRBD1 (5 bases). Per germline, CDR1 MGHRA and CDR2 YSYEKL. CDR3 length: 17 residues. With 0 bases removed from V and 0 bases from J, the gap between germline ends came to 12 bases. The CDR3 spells CASSQEWRGFSNQPQHF. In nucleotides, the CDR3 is TGCGCCAGCAGCCAAGAATGGAGGGGTTTTAGCAATCAGCCCCAGCATTTT.

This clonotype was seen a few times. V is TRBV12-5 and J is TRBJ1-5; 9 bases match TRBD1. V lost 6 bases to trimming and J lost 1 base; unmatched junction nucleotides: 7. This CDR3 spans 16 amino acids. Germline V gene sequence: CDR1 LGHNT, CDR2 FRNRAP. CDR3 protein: CASGPGTGISNQPQHF. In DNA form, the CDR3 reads TGTGCTAGTGGACCCGGGACAGGGATAAGCAATCAGCCCCAGCATTTT.

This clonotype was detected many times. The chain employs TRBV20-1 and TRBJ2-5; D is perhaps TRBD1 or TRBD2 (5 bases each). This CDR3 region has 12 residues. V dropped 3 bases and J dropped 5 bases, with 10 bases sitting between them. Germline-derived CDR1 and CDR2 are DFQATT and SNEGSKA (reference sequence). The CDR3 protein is CSARGTVETQYF. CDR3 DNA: TGCAGTGCTAGGGGGACGGTGGAGACCCAGTACTTC.

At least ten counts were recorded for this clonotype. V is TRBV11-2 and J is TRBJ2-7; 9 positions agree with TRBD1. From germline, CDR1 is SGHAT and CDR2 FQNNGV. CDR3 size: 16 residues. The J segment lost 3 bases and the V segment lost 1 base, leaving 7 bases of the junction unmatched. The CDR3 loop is CASSLGTGGSGYEQYF. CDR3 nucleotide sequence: TGTGCCAGCAGCTTAGGTACAGGGGGCTCCGGCTACGAGCAGTACTTC.

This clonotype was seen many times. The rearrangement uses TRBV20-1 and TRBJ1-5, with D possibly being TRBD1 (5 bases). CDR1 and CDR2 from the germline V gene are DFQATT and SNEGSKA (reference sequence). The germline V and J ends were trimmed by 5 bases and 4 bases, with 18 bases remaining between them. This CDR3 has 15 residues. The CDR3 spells CSAPSLGGINQPQHF. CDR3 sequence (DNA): TGCAGTGCTCCTTCGCTCGGGGGGATAAATCAGCCCCAGCATTTT.

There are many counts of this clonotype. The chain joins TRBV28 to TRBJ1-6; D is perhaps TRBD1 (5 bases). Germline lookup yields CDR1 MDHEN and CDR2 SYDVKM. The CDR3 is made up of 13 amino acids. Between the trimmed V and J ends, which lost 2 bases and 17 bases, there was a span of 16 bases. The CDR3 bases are TGTGCCAGCAGTTTACTGGGACCGGGGACCTTCCACTTT. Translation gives CASSLLGPGTFHF.